This T cell receptor (beta chain) was retrieved from a study of T-cell memory formation after mild COVID-19. About the research overall: Among the donors, TCR clusters were largely specific to each donor.

Details on this clonotype: Its specificity is unknown.

Findings and limits, study-wide: Pre-infection memory carried some responding clones, suggesting that cross-reactive memory joined.

TCR alpha and TCR beta cDNA libraries with sample barcodes and UMIs came from 5'RACE using constant-segment primers. TCRdb reprocessed the 5' RACE reads via MiXCR and lists one record per CDR3 protein. The sample yields some 340,000 distinct CDR3 sequences, 10% to 15% seen once. The CDR3 sequence is 16 residues long. Germline-derived CDR1 and CDR2 are SGDLS and YYNGEE. The ends lost 0 bases at V and 1 base at J; junction bases unmatched: 3. The receptor comes from a man aged 18 to 30 who had mild COVID-19 (a few samples of this study predate the infection). Cell type and time point are not known. Specimen: PBMCs or a T cell subset sorted from them (not recorded which). The chain uses TRBV9 and TRBJ2-3; 9 nucleotides match TRBD2. CDR3 protein: CASSVGGGDRTDTQYF. In DNA, the CDR3 is TGTGCCAGCAGCGTAGGCGGGGGGGACCGCACAGATACGCAGTATTTT.